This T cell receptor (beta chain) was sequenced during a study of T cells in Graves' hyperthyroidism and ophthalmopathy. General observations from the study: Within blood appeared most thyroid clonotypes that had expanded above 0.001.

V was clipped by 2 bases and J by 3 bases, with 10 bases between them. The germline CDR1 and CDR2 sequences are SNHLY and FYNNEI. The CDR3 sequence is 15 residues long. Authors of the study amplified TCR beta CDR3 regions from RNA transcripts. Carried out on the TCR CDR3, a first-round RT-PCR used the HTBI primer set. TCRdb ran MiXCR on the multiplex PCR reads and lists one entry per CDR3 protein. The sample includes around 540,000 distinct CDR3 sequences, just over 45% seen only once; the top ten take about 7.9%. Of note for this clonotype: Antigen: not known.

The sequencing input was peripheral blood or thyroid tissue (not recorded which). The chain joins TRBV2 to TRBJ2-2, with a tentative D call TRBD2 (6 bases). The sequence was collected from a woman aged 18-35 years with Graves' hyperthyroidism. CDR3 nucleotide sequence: TGTGCCAGCAGTGAACTAGCGAGGGACACCGGGGAGCTGTTTTTT. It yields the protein CASSELARDTGELFF.